This is a list of T cell receptor beta chains from one sample in a study of blood T cell repertoires in COVID-19. The table came from immunoSEQ multiplex PCR; TCRdb's copy has only in-frame clones and leaves some out. The data show 45,000 or so clones, roughly 87% seen once. Sequencing was done on a sample of peripheral blood. These receptors all come from an elderly woman with active COVID-19. The CDR3 runs from the conserved cysteine through the conserved F or W. The D gene is left open where the match is weak. Size is omitted from some rows. Given values are once, few, many or a class for expanded clones.

v_gene	abundance	j_gene	d_gene	CDR3aa	CDR3nt
TRBV11-3	once	TRBJ2-2	TRBD2	CASSPGTSGVTGELFF	TGTGCCAGCAGCCCGGGGACTAGCGGGGTGACCGGGGAGCTGTTTTTT
TRBV21-1	few	TRBJ2-1	-	CASSSSRDRGNNEQFF	TGTGCCAGCAGCTCAAGCCGGGACAGGGGGAACAATGAGCAGTTCTTC
TRBV30	-	TRBJ1-2	-	CAWSGAANYGYTF	TGTGCCTGGAGCGGAGCGGCCAACTATGGCTACACCTTC
TRBV14	once	TRBJ2-1	TRBD2	CASSQDSGLAWGQGNEQFF	TGTGCCAGCAGCCAAGATTCTGGACTAGCGTGGGGTCAGGGCAATGAGCAGTTCTTC
TRBV3-1/TRBV3-2	medium-sized	TRBJ2-5	TRBD2	CASSRETSGWETQYF	TGTGCCAGCAGCCGGGAGACTAGCGGATGGGAGACCCAGTACTTC
TRBV6-5	few	TRBJ1-1	TRBD1	CASSGQGDTEAFF	TGTGCCAGCAGCGGACAGGGGGACACTGAAGCTTTCTTT
TRBV5-4	few	TRBJ2-1	TRBD2	CASSFTSGSDEQFF	TGTGCCAGCAGCTTTACTAGCGGGAGCGATGAGCAGTTCTTC
TRBV10-3	-	TRBJ2-7	TRBD2	CAISSPGLAGGSSYEQYF	TGTGCCATCAGTTCACCGGGACTAGCGGGGGGAAGCTCCTACGAGCAGTACTTC
TRBV7-2	-	TRBJ1-2	TRBD1	CASSTGQGALYGYTF	TGTGCCAGCAGCACTGGACAGGGGGCCCTCTATGGCTACACCTTC
TRBV5-4	-	TRBJ2-7	TRBD2	CASSLGGLAGGMGEQYF	TGTGCCAGCAGCTTGGGTGGACTAGCGGGGGGAATGGGCGAGCAGTACTTC
TRBV3-1/TRBV3-2	-	TRBJ2-7	TRBD2	CASSQGGLGIYEQYF	TGTGCCAGCAGCCAAGGGGGACTAGGAATCTACGAGCAGTACTTC
TRBV10-3	-	TRBJ1-1	-	CAIAGSRTEAFF	TGTGCCATTGCAGGGTCAAGGACTGAAGCTTTCTTT
TRBV2	-	TRBJ1-1	TRBD1	CASSGQGRYTEAFF	TGTGCCAGCAGTGGACAGGGAAGGTACACTGAAGCTTTCTTT
TRBV6-2/TRBV6-3	-	TRBJ2-5	TRBD2	CASSYQAGVQETQYF	TGTGCCAGCAGTTACCAAGCGGGGGTACAAGAGACCCAGTACTTC
TRBV6-5	-	TRBJ1-4	-	CASSGIGTANEKLFF	TGTGCCAGCAGCGGGATCGGAACAGCTAATGAAAAACTGTTTTTT
TRBV19	-	TRBJ1-1	TRBD1	CASSTGQGEAFF	TGTGCCAGTAGTACTGGACAGGGTGAAGCTTTCTTT
TRBV7-2	-	TRBJ1-6	TRBD1	CASSSRDSPNSPLHF	TGTGCCAGCAGCTCCCGGGACAGTCCCAATTCACCCCTCCACTTT
TRBV18	-	TRBJ1-5	-	CASSPDGGDHSNQPQHF	TGTGCCAGCTCACCTGATGGGGGCGATCATAGCAATCAGCCCCAGCATTTT
TRBV6-2/TRBV6-3	-	TRBJ2-7	-	CASSLTSYEQYF	TGTGCCAGCAGTTTAACATCCTACGAGCAGTACTTC
TRBV2	-	TRBJ2-1	TRBD2	CASRETSGGVDEQFF	TGTGCCAGCAGAGAGACTAGCGGGGGGGTCGATGAGCAGTTCTTC
TRBV27	once	TRBJ2-1	TRBD2	CASSSPELAIRNEQFF	TGTGCCAGCAGTTCCCCGGAACTAGCGATTAGGAATGAGCAGTTCTTC
TRBV7-2	-	TRBJ2-5	TRBD2	CASSSLGETSGGETQYF	TGTGCCAGCAGCTCACTAGGGGAGACTAGCGGGGGTGAGACCCAGTACTTC
TRBV3-1/TRBV3-2	-	TRBJ2-7	-	CAKRLEARFSYEQYF	TGTGCCAAACGATTGGAGGCGCGGTTCTCCTACGAGCAGTACTTC
TRBV28	-	TRBJ1-2	-	CASSLDSRYTF	TGTGCCAGCAGTTTAGATAGTCGCTACACCTTC
TRBV5-4	-	TRBJ1-4	TRBD1	CASSHDRGREKLFF	TGTGCCAGCAGCCATGACAGGGGCAGAGAAAAACTGTTTTTT
TRBV4-3	once	TRBJ1-5	-	CASSLDSNQPQHF	TGCGCCAGCAGCCTCGATAGTAATCAGCCCCAGCATTTT
TRBV3-1/TRBV3-2	-	TRBJ1-5	-	CASSRGHSNQPQHF	TGTGCCAGCAGCCGGGGGCACAGCAATCAGCCCCAGCATTTT
TRBV5-1	-	TRBJ2-2	TRBD1	CASSLGQGSGELFF	TGCGCCAGCAGCTTGGGACAGGGGTCCGGGGAGCTGTTTTTT
TRBV5-6	-	TRBJ2-7	-	CASSSKGYGSYEQYF	TGTGCCAGCAGTTCTAAGGGGTACGGCTCCTACGAGCAGTACTTC
TRBV18	-	TRBJ2-5	-	CASSPRQKEETQYF	TGTGCCAGCTCACCACGACAGAAAGAAGAGACCCAGTACTTC
TRBV6-5	-	TRBJ1-1	-	CASRQNMNTEAFF	TGTGCCAGCAGACAGAATATGAACACTGAAGCTTTCTTT
TRBV30	-	TRBJ2-7	TRBD1	CAWNSGTGGNEQYF	TGTGCCTGGAACAGCGGGACAGGGGGTAATGAGCAGTACTTC
TRBV15	-	TRBJ2-5	-	CATSRAGRETQYF	TGTGCCACCAGCAGGGCGGGGCGGGAGACCCAGTACTTC
TRBV5-6	-	TRBJ2-7	TRBD1	CASSPGQGSYEQYF	TGTGCCAGCAGCCCCGGACAGGGGTCCTACGAGCAGTACTTC
TRBV7-8	-	TRBJ2-7	-	CASSPVNRRTVYEQYF	TGTGCCAGCAGCCCCGTTAACCGACGGACAGTCTACGAGCAGTACTTC
TRBV7-2	-	TRBJ1-1	-	CASSLEGQGTEAFF	TGTGCCAGCAGCTTAGAGGGTCAGGGGACTGAAGCTTTCTTT
TRBV27	-	TRBJ1-3	TRBD1	CASSQGGGNTIYF	TGTGCCAGCAGTCAGGGGGGTGGAAACACCATATATTTT
TRBV28	-	TRBJ2-2	TRBD1	CASSGRGQGLSGELFF	TGTGCCAGCAGTGGTAGGGGACAGGGCTTATCCGGGGAGCTGTTTTTT
TRBV5-4	-	TRBJ1-1	TRBD1	CASSLGGTGDAFF	TGTGCCAGCAGCTTGGGAGGGACAGGAGACGCTTTCTTT
TRBV6-5	once	TRBJ1-1	-	CASSRSAGTEAFF	TGTGCCAGCAGTAGGTCCGCGGGCACTGAAGCTTTCTTT
TRBV7-9	-	TRBJ1-4	TRBD1	CASRTGTGGGLGEKLFF	TGTGCCAGCAGGACCGGGACAGGAGGGGGCCTAGGGGAAAAACTGTTTTTT
TRBV6-5	-	TRBJ2-3	TRBD2	CATQVAGEDTQYF	TGTGCCACACAGGTAGCGGGGGAAGATACGCAGTATTTT
TRBV24-1	-	TRBJ1-5	-	CATSAVGEIGQPQHF	TGTGCCACCAGTGCCGTTGGGGAGATAGGGCAGCCCCAGCATTTT
TRBV10-2	once	TRBJ2-3	TRBD2	CASGTSGADTQYF	TGCGCCAGCGGGACTAGCGGGGCGGATACGCAGTATTTT
TRBV7-2	few	TRBJ1-2	TRBD1	CASSFRGRGDGYTF	TGTGCCAGCAGCTTCAGGGGGCGCGGCGATGGCTACACCTTC
TRBV10-1	-	TRBJ2-1	TRBD2	CASSESISAGGPNEQFF	TGCGCCAGCAGTGAGTCGATTTCAGCGGGGGGCCCAAATGAGCAGTTCTTC
TRBV7-2	-	TRBJ2-3	TRBD2	CATRTSANVGDTQYF	TGTGCCACACGGACTAGCGCAAACGTGGGAGATACGCAGTATTTT
TRBV28	-	TRBJ2-1	TRBD1	CASRGGTGELRDYNEQFF	TGTGCCAGCAGGGGGGGGACAGGGGAACTAAGGGACTACAATGAGCAGTTCTTC
TRBV7-3	-	TRBJ1-2	TRBD1	CASSLTGVGGYTF	TGTGCCAGCAGCCTCACAGGGGTGGGTGGCTACACCTTC
TRBV5-4	-	TRBJ2-5	TRBD2	CASSPPPTSGGATKTQYF	TGTGCCAGCAGCCCCCCGCCGACTAGCGGGGGGGCCACGAAGACCCAGTACTTC
TRBV18	-	TRBJ1-5	-	CASSDSTVNQPQHF	TGTGCCAGCTCAGATAGTACGGTTAATCAGCCCCAGCATTTT
TRBV29-1	-	TRBJ2-1	-	CSVEEGREQFF	TGCAGCGTTGAGGAGGGACGTGAGCAGTTCTTC
TRBV11-2	-	TRBJ1-1	-	CASSRTQMTSTEAFF	TGTGCCAGCAGCCGCACACAGATGACGAGTACTGAAGCTTTCTTT